The 11 T cell receptor beta chains below come from one sample, sequenced in a study of identical twins. TCRdb itself ran the 5' RACE reads through MiXCR, one entry per CDR3 protein. The sample includes about 240,000 distinct CDR3 sequences, under 12% of them seen just once. Sequenced material: memory T cells sorted from blood. The receptors come from a man over 45 in good health.

At least ten counts were recorded for this clonotype. The rearrangement uses TRBV23-1 and TRBJ2-2; TRBD1 matches at 7 bases. TRBV23-1 is an ORF, with its function uncertain. This CDR3 is built from 16 residues. V gave up 3 bases and J gave up 6 bases; unmatched junction bases: 10. The DNA of the CDR3 is TGCGCCAGCAGTCAGGGGGACAGCGAGGGCGCCGGGGAGCTGTTTTTT. It is translated as CASSQGDSEGAGELFF.

This clonotype was seen only a few times. J is TRBJ2-5 and V is TRBV2, with D maybe TRBD2 (6 bases). Germline V gives CDR1 SNHLY, CDR2 FYNNEI. The V end was cut by 8 bases, the J end by 5 bases, with 15 bases between. This CDR3 has 13 amino acids. This chain's CDR3 is CASGGDRQETQYF. CDR3 sequence (DNA): TGTGCCAGCGGCGGGGACCGCCAGGAGACCCAGTACTTC.

This clonotype was counted ten times or more. The chain combines TRBV6-1 with TRBJ2-5; 11 bases are a match to TRBD1. In germline, CDR1 is MNHNS, CDR2 SASEGT. The CDR3 is 16 residues long. Trimming removed 10 bases from V and 4 bases from J; junction bases left unmatched: 14. CDR3 nucleotide sequence: TGTGCCACCTGGGACAGGGGGGAAAGCCGGAGAGAGACCCAGTACTTC. Translated: CATWDRGESRRETQYF.

This chain joins TRBV11-2 and TRBJ2-7; 7 bases match TRBD1. Germline CDR1 and CDR2: SGHAT and FQNNGV. The CDR3 length is 15 residues. J gave up 0 bases and V 5 bases, and 7 bases lay outside the gene matches. CDR3 amino acids: CASSRPGTDSYEQYF. For the CDR3, the DNA is TGTGCCAGCAGCCGGCCCGGGACAGACTCCTACGAGCAGTACTTC.

There are many counts of this clonotype. This chain connects TRBV5-1 to TRBJ2-7; 7 bases match TRBD2. Germline V gene data show CDR1 as SGHRS and CDR2 as YFSETQ. The V segment lost 2 bases and the J segment 4 bases; nucleotides outside the gene matches: 9. The CDR3 runs to 15 residues. For the CDR3, the DNA is TGCGCCAGCAGCTTAGCTAGCGGAACCGGTTACGAGCAGTACTTC. This codes for CASSLASGTGYEQYF.

The chain links TRBV20-1 to TRBJ1-1, with D possibly matching TRBD1 (5 bases). The CDR3 has 14 amino acids. Germline V gene sequence: CDR1 DFQATT, CDR2 SNEGSKA (reference sequence). The ends were cut back, 0 bases at V and 4 bases at J, with 12 bases in the middle. This CDR3 is CSARDQRGSTEAFF. Here the CDR3 DNA reads TGCAGTGCTAGAGATCAGAGGGGATCCACTGAAGCTTTCTTT.

The chain carries TRBV4-2 and TRBJ2-2; 11 bases map to TRBD2. V shed 4 bases, J shed 6 bases, and the junction held 10 bases outside the gene matches. Germline V gives CDR1 LGHNA, CDR2 YNFKEQ. The CDR3 is 17 amino acids. The CDR3 loop is CASSREIAGGRAGELFF. In nucleotides, the CDR3 is TGTGCCAGCAGCCGAGAAATAGCGGGGGGGCGGGCCGGGGAGCTGTTTTTT.

The table lists this clonotype with many counts. The V and J genes are TRBV9 and TRBJ2-7; D uncertain. V lost 3 bases and J lost 6, with 19 bases in between. The CDR3 is 15 residues long. Per the germline V gene, CDR1 is SGDLS and CDR2 is YYNGEE. The CDR3 here is CASSAGGFEVFEQYF. CDR3 coding DNA: TGTGCCAGCAGCGCGGGTGGTTTTGAGGTCTTCGAGCAGTACTTC. Filled out from reference TRBV9 and TRBJ2-7, the complete variable domain reads DSGVTQTPKHLITATGQRVTLRCSPRSGDLSVYWYQQSLDQGLQFLIQYYNGEERAKGNILERFSAQQFPDLHSELNLSSLELGDSALYFCASSAGGFEVFEQYFGPGTRLTVT.

At least ten counts were recorded for this clonotype. The chain is built from TRBV6-2 or TRBV6-3 and TRBJ2-1; 8 bases align to TRBD2. The CDR3 contains 15 residues. V was pared by 5 bases and J by 7 bases, with 10 bases of the junction left unmatched. Germline V CDR1 and CDR2: MNHEY, SVGEGT. The CDR3 sequence is CASSPAGGGYNEQFF. The CDR3 nucleotides read TGTGCCAGCAGTCCCGCCGGGGGGGGCTATAATGAGCAGTTCTTC.

V and J are TRBV7-9 and TRBJ1-5; D not certain. The V gene lost 4 bases and the J gene lost 2 bases, with 9 bases spanning the gap. The CDR3 has 14 residues. The germline V gene has CDR1 SEHNR and CDR2 FQNEAQ (reference sequence). The CDR3 protein is CASSSEPGNQPQHF. CDR3 DNA sequence: TGTGCCAGCAGCTCCGAACCAGGCAATCAGCCCCAGCATTTT.

In nucleotides, the CDR3 is TGTGCCACCAGTGAGCATGCCGGGACAGCGAGCGTGGTGTATTTT. Protein product: CATSEHAGTASVVYF. V is TRBV24-1 and J is TRBJ2-3; 7 bases fit TRBD1. Germline values: CDR1 KGHDR, CDR2 SFDVKD. Trimming cost V 4 bases and J 14 bases; bases outside gene matches: 17. The CDR3 has 15 residues.